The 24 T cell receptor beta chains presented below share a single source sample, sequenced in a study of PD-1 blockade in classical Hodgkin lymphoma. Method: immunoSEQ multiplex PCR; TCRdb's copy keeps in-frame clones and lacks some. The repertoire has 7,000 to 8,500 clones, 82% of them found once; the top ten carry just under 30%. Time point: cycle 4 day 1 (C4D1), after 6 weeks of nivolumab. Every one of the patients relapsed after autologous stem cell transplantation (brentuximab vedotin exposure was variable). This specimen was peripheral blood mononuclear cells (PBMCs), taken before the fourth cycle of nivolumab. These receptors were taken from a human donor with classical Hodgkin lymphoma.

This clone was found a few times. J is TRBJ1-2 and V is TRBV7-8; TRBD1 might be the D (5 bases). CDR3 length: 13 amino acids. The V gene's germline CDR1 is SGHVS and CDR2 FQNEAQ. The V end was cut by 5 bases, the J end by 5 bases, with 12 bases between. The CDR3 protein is CASSNRRQYGYTF. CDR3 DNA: TGTGCCAGCAGCAACCGGAGACAGTATGGCTACACCTTC. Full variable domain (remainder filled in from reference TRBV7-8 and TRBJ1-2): GAGVSQSPRYKVAKRGQDVALRCDPISGHVSLFWYQQALGQGPEFLTYFQNEAQLDKSGLPSDRFFAERPEGSVSTLKIQRTQQEDSAVYLCASSNRRQYGYTFGSGTRLTVV.

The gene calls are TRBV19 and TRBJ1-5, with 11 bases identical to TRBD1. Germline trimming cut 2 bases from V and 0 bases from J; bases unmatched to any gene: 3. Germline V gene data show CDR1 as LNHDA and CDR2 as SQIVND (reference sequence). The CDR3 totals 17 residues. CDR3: CASSIRTGGYSNQPQHF. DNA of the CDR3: TGTGCCAGTAGTATACGGACAGGGGGCTATAGCAATCAGCCCCAGCATTTT.

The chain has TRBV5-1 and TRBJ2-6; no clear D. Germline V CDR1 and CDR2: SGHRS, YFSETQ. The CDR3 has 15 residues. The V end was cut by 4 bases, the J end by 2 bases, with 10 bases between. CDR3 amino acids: CASSAAGAGANVLTF. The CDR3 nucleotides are TGCGCCAGCAGCGCAGCAGGAGCTGGGGCCAACGTCCTGACTTTC.

CDR3 nucleotide sequence: TGTGCCAGCAGCATGGGACAGGATGGCTACACCTTC. Its translation is CASSMGQDGYTF. The chain carries TRBV7-8 and TRBJ1-2, with 8 nucleotides matching TRBD1. Germline V lookup: CDR1 SGHVS, CDR2 FQNEAQ. This CDR3 region has 12 residues. The V gene end was trimmed by 5 bases and the J gene end by 6 bases; junction bases not matched to a gene: 2.

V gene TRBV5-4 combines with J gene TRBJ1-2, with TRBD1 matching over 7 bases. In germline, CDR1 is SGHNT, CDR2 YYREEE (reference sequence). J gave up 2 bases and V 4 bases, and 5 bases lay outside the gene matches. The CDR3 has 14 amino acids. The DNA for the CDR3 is TGTGCCAGCAGCCCTCGACAGGGAAACTATGGCTACACCTTC. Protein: CASSPRQGNYGYTF.

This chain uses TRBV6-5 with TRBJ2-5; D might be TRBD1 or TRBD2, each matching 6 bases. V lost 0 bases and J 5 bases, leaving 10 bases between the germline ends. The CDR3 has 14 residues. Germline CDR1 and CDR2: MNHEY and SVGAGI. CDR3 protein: CASSYSGGRETQYF. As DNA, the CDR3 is TGTGCCAGCAGTTACTCAGGGGGGAGGGAGACCCAGTACTTC.

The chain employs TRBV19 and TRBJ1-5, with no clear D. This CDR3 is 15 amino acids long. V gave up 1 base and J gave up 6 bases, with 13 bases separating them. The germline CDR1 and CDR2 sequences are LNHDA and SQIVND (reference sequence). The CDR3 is CASSIGQGWLQPQHF. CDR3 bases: TGTGCCAGTAGTATAGGGCAAGGGTGGCTTCAGCCCCAGCATTTT.

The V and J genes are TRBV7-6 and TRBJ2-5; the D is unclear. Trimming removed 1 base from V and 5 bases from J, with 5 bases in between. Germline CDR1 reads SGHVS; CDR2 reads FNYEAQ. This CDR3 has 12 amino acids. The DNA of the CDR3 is TGTGCCAGCAGCTTAGTGCGGGAGACCCAGTACTTC. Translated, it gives CASSLVRETQYF.

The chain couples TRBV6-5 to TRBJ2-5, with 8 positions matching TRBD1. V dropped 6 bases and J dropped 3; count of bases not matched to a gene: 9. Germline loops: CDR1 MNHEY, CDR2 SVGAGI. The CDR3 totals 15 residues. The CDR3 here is CASSLRTGNKETQYF. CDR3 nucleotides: TGTGCCAGCAGCCTACGGACAGGGAACAAAGAGACCCAGTACTTC.

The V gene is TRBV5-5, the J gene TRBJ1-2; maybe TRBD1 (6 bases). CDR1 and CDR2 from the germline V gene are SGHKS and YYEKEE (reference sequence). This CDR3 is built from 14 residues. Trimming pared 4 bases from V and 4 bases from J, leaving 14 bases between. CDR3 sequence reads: CASSRPGGGYGYTF. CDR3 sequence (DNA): TGTGCCAGCAGCCGACCCGGGGGCGGCTATGGCTACACCTTC.

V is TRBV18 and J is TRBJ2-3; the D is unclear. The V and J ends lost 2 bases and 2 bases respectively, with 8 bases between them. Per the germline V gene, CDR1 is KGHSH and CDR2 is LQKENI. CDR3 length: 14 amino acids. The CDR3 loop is CASSPAMITDTQYF. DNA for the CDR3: TGTGCCAGCTCACCAGCGATGATCACAGATACGCAGTATTTT.

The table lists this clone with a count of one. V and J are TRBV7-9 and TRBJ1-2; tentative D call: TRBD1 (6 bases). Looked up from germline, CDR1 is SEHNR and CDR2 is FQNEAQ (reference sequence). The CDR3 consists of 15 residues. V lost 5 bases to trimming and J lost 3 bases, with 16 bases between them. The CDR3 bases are TGTGCCAGCAGCATGAGAACAGGGTCACACTATGGCTACACCTTC. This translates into CASSMRTGSHYGYTF.

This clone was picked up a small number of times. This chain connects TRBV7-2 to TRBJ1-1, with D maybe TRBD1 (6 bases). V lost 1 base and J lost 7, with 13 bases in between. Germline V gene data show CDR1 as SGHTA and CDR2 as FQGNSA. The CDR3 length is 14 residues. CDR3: CASSLDRDIGEAFF. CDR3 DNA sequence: TGTGCCAGCAGCTTAGACCGGGACATCGGTGAAGCTTTCTTT.

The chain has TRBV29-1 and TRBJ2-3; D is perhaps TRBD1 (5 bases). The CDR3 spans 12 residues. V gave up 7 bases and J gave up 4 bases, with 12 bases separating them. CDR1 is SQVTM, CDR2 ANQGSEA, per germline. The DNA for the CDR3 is TGCAGCGGGAGCCAGGGTTCAGATACGCAGTATTTT. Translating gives CSGSQGSDTQYF.

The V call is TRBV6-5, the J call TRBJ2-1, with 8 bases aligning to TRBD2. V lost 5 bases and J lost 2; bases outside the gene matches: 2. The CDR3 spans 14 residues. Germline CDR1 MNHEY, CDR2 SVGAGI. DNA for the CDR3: TGTGCCAGCAGTACCGGGGGGGCCTACAATGAGCAGTTCTTC. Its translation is CASSTGGAYNEQFF.

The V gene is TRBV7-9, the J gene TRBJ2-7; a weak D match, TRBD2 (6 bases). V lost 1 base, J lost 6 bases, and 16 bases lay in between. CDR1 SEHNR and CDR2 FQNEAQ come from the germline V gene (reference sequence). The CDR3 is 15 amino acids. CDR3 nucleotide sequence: TGTGCCAGCAGCTTAGACCGGGTAGCGGTGGGCGAGCAGTACTTC. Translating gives CASSLDRVAVGEQYF.

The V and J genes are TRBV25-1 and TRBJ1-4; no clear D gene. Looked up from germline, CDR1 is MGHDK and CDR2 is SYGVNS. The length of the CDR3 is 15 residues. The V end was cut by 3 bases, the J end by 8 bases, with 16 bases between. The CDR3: CASSETGVAREKLFF. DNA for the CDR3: TGTGCCAGCAGTGAGACGGGCGTGGCCAGAGAAAAACTGTTTTTT.

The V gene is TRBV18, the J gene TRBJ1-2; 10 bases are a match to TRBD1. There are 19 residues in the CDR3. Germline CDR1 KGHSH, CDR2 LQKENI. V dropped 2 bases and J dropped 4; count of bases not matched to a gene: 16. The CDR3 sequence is CASSPDAGTGVRVGYGYTF. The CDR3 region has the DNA TGTGCCAGCTCACCAGATGCCGGGACAGGGGTGCGTGTTGGCTATGGCTACACCTTC. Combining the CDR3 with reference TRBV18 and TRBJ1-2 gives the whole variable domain NAGVMQNPRHLVRRRGQEARLRCSPMKGHSHVYWYRQLPEEGLKFMVYLQKENIIDESGMPKERFSAEFPKEGPSILRIQQVVRGDSAAYFCASSPDAGTGVRVGYGYTFGSGTRLTVV.

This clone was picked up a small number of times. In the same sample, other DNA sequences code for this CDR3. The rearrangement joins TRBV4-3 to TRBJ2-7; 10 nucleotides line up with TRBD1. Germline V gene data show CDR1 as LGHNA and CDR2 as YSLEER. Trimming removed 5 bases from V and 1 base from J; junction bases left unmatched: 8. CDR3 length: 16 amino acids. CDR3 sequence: CASSYSGTGESYEQYF. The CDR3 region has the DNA TGCGCCAGCAGCTATTCCGGGACAGGGGAGTCCTACGAGCAGTACTTC.

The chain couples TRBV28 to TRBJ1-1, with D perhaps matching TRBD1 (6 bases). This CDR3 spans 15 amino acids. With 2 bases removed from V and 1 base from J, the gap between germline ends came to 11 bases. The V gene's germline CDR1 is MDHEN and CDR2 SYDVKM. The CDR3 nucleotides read TGTGCCAGCAGTTTAAGGCAGGGGTGGAACACTGAAGCTTTCTTT. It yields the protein CASSLRQGWNTEAFF.

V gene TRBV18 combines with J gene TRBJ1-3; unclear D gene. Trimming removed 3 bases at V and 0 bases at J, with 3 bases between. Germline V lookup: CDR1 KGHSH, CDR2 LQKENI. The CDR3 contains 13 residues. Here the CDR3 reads CASSPGSGNTIYF. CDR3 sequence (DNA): TGTGCCAGCTCACCGGGCTCTGGAAACACCATATATTTT.

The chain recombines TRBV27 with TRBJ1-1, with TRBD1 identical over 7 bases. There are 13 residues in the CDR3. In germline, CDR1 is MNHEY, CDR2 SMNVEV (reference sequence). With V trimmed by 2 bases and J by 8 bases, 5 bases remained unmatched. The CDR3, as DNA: TGTGCCAGCAGTTTAATCCCGGACAGGGAAGCTTTCTTT. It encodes CASSLIPDREAFF.

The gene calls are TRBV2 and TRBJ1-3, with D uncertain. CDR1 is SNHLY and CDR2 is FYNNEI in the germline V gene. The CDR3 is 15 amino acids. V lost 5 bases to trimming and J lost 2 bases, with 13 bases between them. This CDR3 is CASSLDENPGNTIYF. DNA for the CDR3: TGTGCCAGCAGTCTAGACGAAAACCCTGGAAACACCATATATTTT.

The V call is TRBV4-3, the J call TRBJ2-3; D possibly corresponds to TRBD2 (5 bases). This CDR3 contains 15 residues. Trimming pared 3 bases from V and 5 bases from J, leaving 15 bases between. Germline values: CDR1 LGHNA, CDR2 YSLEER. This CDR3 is CASSQVYGMVDTQYF. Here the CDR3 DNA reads TGCGCCAGCAGCCAGGTCTACGGGATGGTAGATACGCAGTATTTT.